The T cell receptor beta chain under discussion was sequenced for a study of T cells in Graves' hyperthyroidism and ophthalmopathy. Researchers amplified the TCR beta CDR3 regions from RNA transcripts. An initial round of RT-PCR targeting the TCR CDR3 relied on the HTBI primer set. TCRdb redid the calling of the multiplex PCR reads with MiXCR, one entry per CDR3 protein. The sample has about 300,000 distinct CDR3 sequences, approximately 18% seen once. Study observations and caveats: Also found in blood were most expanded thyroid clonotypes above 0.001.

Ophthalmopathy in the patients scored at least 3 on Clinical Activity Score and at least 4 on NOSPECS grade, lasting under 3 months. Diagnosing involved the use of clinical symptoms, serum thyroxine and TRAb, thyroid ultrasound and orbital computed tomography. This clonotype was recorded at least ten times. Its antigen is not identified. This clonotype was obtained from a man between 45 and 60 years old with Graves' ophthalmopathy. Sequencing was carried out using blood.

The chain's CDR3 is CASAPVGYEQYF. The CDR3 bases are TGTGCCAGCGCCCCCGTGGGATACGAGCAGTACTTC. The V and J genes are TRBV2 and TRBJ2-7, with no clear D. CDR3 length equals 12 residues. Trimming cost V 8 bases and J 4 bases, with 12 bases left between them. Germline assignment: CDR1 SNHLY and CDR2 FYNNEI.